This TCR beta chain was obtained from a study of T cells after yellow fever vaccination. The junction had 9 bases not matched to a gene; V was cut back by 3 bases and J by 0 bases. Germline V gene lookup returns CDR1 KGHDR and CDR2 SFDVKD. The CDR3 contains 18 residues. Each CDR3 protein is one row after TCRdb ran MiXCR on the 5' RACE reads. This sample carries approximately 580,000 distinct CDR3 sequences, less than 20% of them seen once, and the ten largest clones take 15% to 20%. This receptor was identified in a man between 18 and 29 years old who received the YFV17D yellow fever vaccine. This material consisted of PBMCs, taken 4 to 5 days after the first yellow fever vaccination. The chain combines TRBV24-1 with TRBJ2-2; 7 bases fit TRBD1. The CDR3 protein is CATSDPWGTEANTGELFF. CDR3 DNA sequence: TGTGCCACCAGTGATCCTTGGGGGACAGAAGCGAACACCGGGGAGCTGTTTTTT.